This T cell receptor beta chain was documented in a study of cytomegalovirus exposure and HLA in healthy donors. Findings of the study overall: It was in a later analysis that TCR association rates were seen to vary by HLA locus, highest for DRB1 and lowest for HLA-C.

With 1 base removed from V and 12 bases from J, the gap between germline ends came to 10 bases. The CDR3 is 11 residues long. Looked up from germline, CDR1 is MNHNS and CDR2 is SASEGT. Regarding this clone: The antigen is undetermined.

With 60 Vbeta and 13 Jbeta primers, the PCR was carried out. Clones were sequenced by immunoSEQ multiplex PCR, and TCRdb holds only the in-frame ones, with some missing. The table records 150,000 to 200,000 clones, roughly four fifths of them present only once. The chain couples TRBV6-1 to TRBJ2-7; the D is unclear. Material for sequencing was PBMCs. The clonotype was recovered from a man aged 45-65 years in good health and CMV-seropositive. CDR3 coding DNA: TGTGCCAGCAGTGAAGTAGGCTTAGCGTACTTC. This sequence encodes CASSEVGLAYF.